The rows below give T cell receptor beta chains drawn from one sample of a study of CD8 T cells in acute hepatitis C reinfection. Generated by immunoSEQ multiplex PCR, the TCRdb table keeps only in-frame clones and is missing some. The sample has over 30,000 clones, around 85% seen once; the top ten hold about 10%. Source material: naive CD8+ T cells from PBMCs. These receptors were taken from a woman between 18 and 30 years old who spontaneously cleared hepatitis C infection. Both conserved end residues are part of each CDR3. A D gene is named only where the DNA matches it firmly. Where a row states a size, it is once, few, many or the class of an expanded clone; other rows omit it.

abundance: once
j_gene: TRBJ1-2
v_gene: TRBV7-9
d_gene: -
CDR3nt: TGTGCCAGCAGCGCAAACACGGCTCTGGGCTATGGCTACACCTTC
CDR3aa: CASSANTALGYGYTF

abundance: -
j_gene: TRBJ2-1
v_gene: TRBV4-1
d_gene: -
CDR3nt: TGCGCCAGCAGCCAAGCGACGGGAGCAGATGAGCAGTTCTTC
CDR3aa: CASSQATGADEQFF

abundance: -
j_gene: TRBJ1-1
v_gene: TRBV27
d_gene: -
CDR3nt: TGTGCCAGCAGCCCTCCTTCGGGGGGTAACACTGAAGCTTTCTTT
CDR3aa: CASSPPSGGNTEAFF

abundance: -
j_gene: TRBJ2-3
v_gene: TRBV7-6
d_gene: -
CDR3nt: TGTGCCAGCAGTCCAGTTCCCACAGATACGCAGTATTTT
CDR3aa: CASSPVPTDTQYF

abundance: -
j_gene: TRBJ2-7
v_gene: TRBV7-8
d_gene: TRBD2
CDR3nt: TGTGCCAGCAGCTTATTACTAGCGGGAGTTCCCCGCTACGAGCAGTACTTC
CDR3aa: CASSLLLAGVPRYEQYF

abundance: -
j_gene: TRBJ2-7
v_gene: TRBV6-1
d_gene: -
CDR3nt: TGTGCCAGCAAGGGGGAGGTCAGCTACGAGCAGTACTTC
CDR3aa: CASKGEVSYEQYF

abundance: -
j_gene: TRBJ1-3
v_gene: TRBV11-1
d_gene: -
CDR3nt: TGTGCCAGCAGCTTAACACGATTCTCTGGAAACACCATATATTTT
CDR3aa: CASSLTRFSGNTIYF

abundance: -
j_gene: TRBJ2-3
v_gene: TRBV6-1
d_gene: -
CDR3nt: TGTGCCAGCAGGCTAGACAGGCTCGGCACAGATACGCAGTATTTT
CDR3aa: CASRLDRLGTDTQYF

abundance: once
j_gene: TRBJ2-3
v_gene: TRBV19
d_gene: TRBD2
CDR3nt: TGTGCCAGTAGTATATTGGCTAGCGGGATTTTGAGCACAGATACGCAGTATTTT
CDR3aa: CASSILASGILSTDTQYF

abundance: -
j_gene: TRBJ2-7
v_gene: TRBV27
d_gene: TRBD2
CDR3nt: TGTGCCAGCAGTTTATCTGGCGGGAGTTCCTACGAGCAGTACTTC
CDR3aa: CASSLSGGSSYEQYF

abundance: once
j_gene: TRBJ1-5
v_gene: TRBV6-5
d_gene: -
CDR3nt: TGTGCCAGCAGTTACGGAGAGCATCAGCCCCAGCATTTT
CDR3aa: CASSYGEHQPQHF

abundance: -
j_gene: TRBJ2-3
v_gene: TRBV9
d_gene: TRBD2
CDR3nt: TGTGCCAGCAGCGGACTAGCGGACACAGATACGCAGTATTTT
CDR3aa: CASSGLADTDTQYF

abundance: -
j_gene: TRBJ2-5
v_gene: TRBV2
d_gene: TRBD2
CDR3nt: TGTGCCAGCAGTGCTGGCCGGCGGGAGGAGACCCAGTACTTC
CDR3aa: CASSAGRREETQYF

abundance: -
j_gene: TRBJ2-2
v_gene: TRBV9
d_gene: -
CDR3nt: TGTGCCAGCAGCGTAGCAAAACAGAGAAACACCGGGGAGCTGTTTTTT
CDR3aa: CASSVAKQRNTGELFF

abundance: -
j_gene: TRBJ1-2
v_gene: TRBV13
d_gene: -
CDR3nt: TGTGCCAGCAGCTCGCAGGGTGCCGGTGGCTACACCTTC
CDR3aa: CASSSQGAGGYTF

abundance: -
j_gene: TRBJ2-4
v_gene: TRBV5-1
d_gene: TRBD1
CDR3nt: TGCGCCAGCAGCTCTGGACAGGGAGACATTCAGTACTTC
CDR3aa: CASSSGQGDIQYF

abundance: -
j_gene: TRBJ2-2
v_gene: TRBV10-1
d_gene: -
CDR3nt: TGCGCCAGTAACCAGGACAGTTTCTCCGGGGAGCTGTTTTTT
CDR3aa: CASNQDSFSGELFF

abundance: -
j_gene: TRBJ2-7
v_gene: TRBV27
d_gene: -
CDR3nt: TGTGCCAGCAGTACTTGGGCGTCCTCGGACGAGCAGTACTTC
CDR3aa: CASSTWASSDEQYF

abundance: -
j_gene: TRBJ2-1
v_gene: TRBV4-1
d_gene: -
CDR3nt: TGCGCCAGCGGACCGGGACTCCTCACTAACAATGAGCAGTTCTTC
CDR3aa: CASGPGLLTNNEQFF

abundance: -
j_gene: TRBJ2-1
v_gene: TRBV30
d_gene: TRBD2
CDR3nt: TGTGCCTGGAGGGTCGGGCTAGCGGGAGGAAATAATGAGCAGTTCTTC
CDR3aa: CAWRVGLAGGNNEQFF

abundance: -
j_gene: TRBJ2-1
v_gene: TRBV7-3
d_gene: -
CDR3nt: TGTGCCAGCAGTCATACAGGGAGTGGGAATGAGCAGTTCTTC
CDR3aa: CASSHTGSGNEQFF

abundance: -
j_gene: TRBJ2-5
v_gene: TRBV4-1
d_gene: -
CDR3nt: TGCGCCAGCAGCCACACATTACTTACTTCCCGAAGGACCCAGTACTTC
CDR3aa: CASSHTLLTSRRTQYF